Listed here is a single TCR beta chain. What it binds is not known. This record comes from a study of T cell responses to AZD1222 COVID-19 vaccine. Study outcomes and limitations: The donors showed a predominance of white British ancestry and of females, with possible underestimation of clonal diversity. Baseline serology detected seropositivity in only six AZD1222 recipients.

Repertoires were generated with immunoSEQ multiplex PCR, while TCRdb's copy carries only in-frame clones and drops some. The table includes 120,000 or so clones, about nine tenths detected once. Germline V gene sequence: CDR1 MDHEN, CDR2 SYDVKM. The CDR3 length is 14 residues. With V trimmed by 6 bases and J by 7 bases, 3 bases remained unmatched. This sequence was found in an adult in good health. This specimen was peripheral blood, taken on day 0 of AZD1222 vaccination. The chain has TRBV28 and TRBJ1-4; 12 bases map to TRBD1. As DNA, the CDR3 is TGTGCCAGCAGCCGGGACAGGGGGCGTGAAAAACTGTTTTTT. Its translation is CASSRDRGREKLFF.